This T cell receptor beta chain was profiled in a study of shared clonotypes between healthy human individuals. Every one of the donors was a Caucasian adult that lived in Nashville, Tennessee. Investigators divided CD4+ cells into CD45RA+ naive and CD45RA-negative memory subsets. Genomic DNA (from each subset) was split evenly across several immunoSEQ plates. Source study methods: ImmunoSEQ sequences covered only the junction and lacked quality scores; filtering therefore differed. This table comes from immunoSEQ multiplex PCR, and its TCRdb copy is limited to in-frame clones, with some not included. V and J calls and clone size are those listed in that table; D and trimming were worked out from the DNA. Of under 550,000 clones in the sample, almost 97% were seen once. Germline values: CDR1 LNHDA, CDR2 SQIVND (reference sequence). This CDR3 is built from 17 residues. Trimming cost V 3 bases and J 0 bases; bases outside gene matches: 6.

This chain joins TRBV19 and TRBJ2-1, with 9 nucleotides matching TRBD2. Sequencing was performed on naive CD4+ T cells sorted from blood. Subset specified: CD45RA+ positively selected. This clonotype was obtained from a woman aged 30 to 39 in good health. CDR3 sequence reads: CASSMGGRGPSYNEQFF. The DNA of the CDR3 is TGTGCCAGTAGTATGGGCGGGAGGGGCCCCTCCTACAATGAGCAGTTCTTC.